This TCR beta chain was sequenced in a study of blood T cell repertoires in COVID-19. With V trimmed by 4 bases and J by 4 bases, 4 bases remained unmatched. Per the germline V gene, CDR1 is MDHEN and CDR2 is SYDVKM. The CDR3 extends over 15 amino acids. In the original processing: Estimation of nucleated cell counts was performed using reference gene primer amplification. The assay was immunoSEQ multiplex PCR, and TCRdb's table has in-frame clones only and misses some. V and J calls and clone size are those listed in that table; D and trimming were worked out from the DNA. The sample lists 100,000 to 150,000 clones, about 89% occurring once.

The sequence came from a man aged 55-75 years with COVID-19, enrolled during active disease. This chain joins TRBV28 and TRBJ2-2, with TRBD1 matching 9 bases. Sequencing input: peripheral blood. Here the CDR3 DNA reads TGTGCCAGCAGTTCGACAGGGGGAAGCACCGGGGAGCTGTTTTTT. Its translation is CASSSTGGSTGELFF.